The TCR beta chain described here comes from a study of beta chain features in type 1 diabetes. CDR1 is MDHEN, CDR2 SYDVKM, per germline. The CDR3 is 13 residues long. The germline V and J ends were trimmed by 7 bases and 10 bases, with 14 bases remaining between them. The authors reverse transcribed all of the isolated RNA, so sequencing captured expressed TCRB transcripts. An average of approximately 3.4 million reads was obtained for naive, central memory and regulatory T cell samples. TCRdb's copy holds only in-frame clones and misses some; the assay was immunoSEQ multiplex PCR. Here the sample spans about 410,000 clones, 11% to 15% being singletons.

Sequencing was done on a sample of naive CD4+ T cells from blood. The receptor was derived from a man aged 25 to 40 in good health. The rearrangement links TRBV28 to TRBJ1-6; TRBD1 is a possible D gene (5 bases). The CDR3 sequence is CASIQGRRSPLHF. DNA for the CDR3: TGTGCCAGCATCCAGGGAAGGAGGTCACCCCTCCACTTT.